This note documents a single T cell receptor (beta chain) sequence. What it binds is not known. This entry comes from a study of T cell responses to AZD1222 COVID-19 vaccine. General study points: Clonal diversity was possibly underestimated; the donors were predominantly white British and more often female.

The data were produced by immunoSEQ multiplex PCR, yet TCRdb's version contains in-frame clones alone and is incomplete. Of about 80,000 clones in the sample, roughly 90% were seen once. CDR1 is WNHNN and CDR2 is SYGVQD in the germline V gene (reference sequence). The CDR3 is made up of 14 amino acids. Trimming shortened V by 3 bases and J by 5 bases, and 14 bases separated the two germline ends. V gene TRBV10-1 combines with J gene TRBJ2-7; possible D gene TRBD1, 6 bases. This receptor was identified in an adult who received the AZD1222 COVID-19 vaccine. The sequencing here drew on peripheral blood, taken 28 days after the second AZD1222 dose. CDR3 sequence reads: CASSDPQGPHEQYF. The CDR3 coding sequence is TGCGCCAGCAGTGACCCACAGGGTCCCCACGAGCAGTACTTC.